Sequencing of this TCR beta chain was carried out in a study of identical twins. In regard to this clonotype: Its antigen is unknown.

V shed 3 bases, J shed 1 base, and the junction held 14 bases outside the gene matches. CDR3 length: 21 residues. Germline V CDR1 and CDR2: MNHEY, SVGEGT. TCRdb independently ran MiXCR on the 5' RACE reads; one entry per CDR3 protein. This table holds roughly 250,000 distinct CDR3 sequences, around 15% found once. Points from the study as a whole: Shared out-of-frame alpha sequences (those common to twins) showed excess low generation probability.

The receptor's source is a woman aged 18 to 35 in good health. The genes are TRBV6-2 or TRBV6-3 and TRBJ2-3; 15 bases fit TRBD2. Sequencing input: memory (CD45RO+) T cells sorted from blood. CDR3 nucleotide sequence: TGTGCCAGCAGTTATAAACCGGGACTAGCGGGGGGACTACTCGGCACAGATACGCAGTATTTT. Amino acids: CASSYKPGLAGGLLGTDTQYF.